The 27 T cell receptor beta chains in this list originate from one sample, sequenced in a study of OX40 agonist ivuxolimab in advanced cancers. Some clones are missing from TCRdb's copy, which holds only in-frame ones; the method was immunoSEQ multiplex PCR. The sample has about 47,000 clones; 70% to 85% are singletons. Source: CD4+ or CD8+ T cells sorted from blood, taken in a trial of the OX40 agonist ivuxolimab. The receptor set was obtained from an adult with an advanced solid tumor such as melanoma, head and neck, liver or kidney cancer.

A single count supports this clone. The V gene is TRBV29-1, the J gene TRBJ1-1, with TRBD1 matching over 9 bases. V was pared by 7 bases and J by 7 bases, with 10 bases of the junction left unmatched. Germline V gene data show CDR1 as SQVTM and CDR2 as ANQGSEA. The CDR3 loop spans 13 amino acids. The CDR3 DNA is TGCAGCGGGGGACAGGGTAATCTCGGTGAAGCTTTCTTT. Translated: CSGGQGNLGEAFF.

The chain carries TRBV7-2 and TRBJ2-2, with D perhaps TRBD2 (6 bases). This CDR3 region has 14 residues. V was shortened by 5 bases and J by 5 bases, with 12 bases between the two germline ends. The germline V gene has CDR1 SGHTA and CDR2 FQGNSA. In nucleotides, the CDR3 is TGTGCCAGCAGCCTAAGGAGGGTTACCGGGGAGCTGTTTTTT. It is translated as CASSLRRVTGELFF.

This clone was observed once. This chain joins TRBV5-1 and TRBJ2-1, with D unclear. V was trimmed by 0 bases and J by 2 bases, leaving 9 bases between them. The CDR3 consists of 15 residues. CDR1 and CDR2 from the germline V gene are SGHRS and YFSETQ. The CDR3 DNA is TGCGCCAGCAGCTTGGGGGAAGGCCCCTACAATGAGCAGTTCTTC. This gives the protein CASSLGEGPYNEQFF. The entire variable domain, with the rest obtained from reference TRBV5-1 and TRBJ2-1, is as follows: KAGVTQTPRYLIKTRGQQVTLSCSPISGHRSVSWYQQTPGQGLQFLFEYFSETQRNKGNFPGRFSGRQFSNSRSEMNVSTLELGDSALYLCASSLGEGPYNEQFFGPGTRLTVL.

V is TRBV7-9 and J is TRBJ1-5; TRBD1 matches 8 bases. CDR1 is SEHNR and CDR2 is FQNEAQ in the germline V gene (reference sequence). Trimming took 3 bases from V and 0 from J; bases not matched to a gene: 13. The CDR3 has 19 residues. CDR3 sequence: CASSFVTGTGDDSNQPQHF. CDR3 coding DNA: TGTGCCAGCAGCTTCGTGACCGGGACAGGAGACGATAGCAATCAGCCCCAGCATTTT. Supplemented by reference TRBV7-9 and TRBJ1-5, the full variable domain reads DTGVSQNPRHKITKRGQNVTFRCDPISEHNRLYWYRQTLGQGPEFLTYFQNEAQLEKSRLLSDRFSAERPKGSFSTLEIQRTEQGDSAMYLCASSFVTGTGDDSNQPQHFGDGTRLSIL.

This clone was detected a few times. The chain couples TRBV9 to TRBJ2-3; the D gene is possibly TRBD1 (6 bases). Germline V gene sequence: CDR1 SGDLS, CDR2 YYNGEE. This CDR3 contains 17 residues. V lost 3 bases and J 2 bases, leaving 19 bases between the germline ends. The CDR3 DNA is TGTGCCAGCAGCGCAGGGGTTTTCGGGGTTCTCACAGATACGCAGTATTTT. It encodes CASSAGVFGVLTDTQYF.

The DNA of the CDR3 is TGTGCCAGTAGTATTCACGACTATATGGCACCTGAAGCTTTCTTT. Translated, it gives CASSIHDYMAPEAFF. This sequence joins TRBV19 and TRBJ1-1; D is undetermined. Trimming took 3 bases from V and 6 from J, leaving 17 bases between them. CDR1 LNHDA and CDR2 SQIVND come from the germline V gene (reference sequence). This CDR3 has 15 amino acids.

The rearrangement joins TRBV18 to TRBJ1-3; no reliable D call. Germline lookup yields CDR1 KGHSH and CDR2 LQKENI. The CDR3 covers 16 residues. The ends were cut back, 6 bases at V and 0 bases at J, with 15 bases in the middle. Written as DNA, the CDR3 is TGTGCCAGCTCGACTGCTAAATCGAACTCTGGAAACACCATATATTTT. Amino acids: CASSTAKSNSGNTIYF.

The chain employs TRBV4-1 and TRBJ1-2; D perhaps matches TRBD1 (5 bases). CDR1 MGHRA and CDR2 YSYEKL come from the germline V gene. CDR3 size: 13 residues. The germline V and J ends were trimmed by 4 bases and 4 bases, with 10 bases remaining between them. CDR3 protein: CASSLDRLYGYTF. In nucleotides, the CDR3 is TGCGCCAGCAGCCTAGACAGACTCTATGGCTACACCTTC.

The V gene is TRBV5-4, the J gene TRBJ2-7; D gene ambiguous. The germline V gene encodes CDR1 SGHNT and CDR2 YYREEE (reference sequence). The V end was cut by 0 bases, the J end by 1 base, with 5 bases between. The CDR3 sequence is 13 residues long. CDR3 in amino acids: CASSLEQSYEQYF. The CDR3 coding sequence is TGTGCCAGCAGCTTGGAACAGTCCTACGAGCAGTACTTC.

This chain links TRBV7-2 with TRBJ1-5; 7 bases are shared with TRBD1. This CDR3 spans 14 amino acids. The germline CDR1 and CDR2 sequences are SGHTA and FQGNSA. Trimming took 5 bases from V and 7 from J; bases not matched to a gene: 8. In nucleotides, the CDR3 is TGTGCCAGCAGCCAGGGGGGGAACAGACAGCCCCAGCATTTT. It specifies CASSQGGNRQPQHF.

This chain connects TRBV7-2 to TRBJ1-1; D is undetermined. Per the germline V gene, CDR1 is SGHTA and CDR2 is FQGNSA. Trimming took off 3 bases at V and 0 bases at J, with 11 bases between the two ends. This CDR3 comprises 15 residues. The CDR3, as DNA: TGTGCCAGCAGCTTCGCCGCGACCGTGAACACTGAAGCTTTCTTT. Encoded protein: CASSFAATVNTEAFF.

The CDR3 DNA follows: TGTGCCAGCAGCTTAGGGAAGCGGGCGAACACCGGGGAGCTGTTTTTT. It encodes CASSLGKRANTGELFF. The chain recombines TRBV7-8 with TRBJ2-2, with TRBD2 as a possible D gene (6 bases). V dropped 1 base and J dropped 0 bases, with 9 bases sitting between them. Germline V CDR1 and CDR2: SGHVS, FQNEAQ. This CDR3 spans 16 amino acids. Full variable domain (missing parts from reference TRBV7-8 and TRBJ2-2): GAGVSQSPRYKVAKRGQDVALRCDPISGHVSLFWYQQALGQGPEFLTYFQNEAQLDKSGLPSDRFFAERPEGSVSTLKIQRTQQEDSAVYLCASSLGKRANTGELFFGEGSRLTVL.

This chain uses TRBV15 with TRBJ2-3; 9 bases map to TRBD1. In germline, CDR1 is LNHNV, CDR2 YYDKDF (reference sequence). V gave up 3 bases and J gave up 6 bases; unmatched junction bases: 13. The CDR3 is made up of 17 amino acids. The CDR3 protein is CATSRDIGTGLSDTQYF. The CDR3 coding sequence is TGTGCCACCAGCAGGGACATCGGGACAGGGTTGTCTGATACGCAGTATTTT.

The V and J genes are TRBV18 and TRBJ2-2; 8 nucleotides line up with TRBD1. This CDR3 has 14 amino acids. The germline gives CDR1 KGHSH, CDR2 LQKENI. The junction had 4 bases not matched to a gene; V was cut back by 6 bases and J by 4 bases. CDR3 amino acids: CASSPTGGTGELFF. CDR3 DNA sequence: TGTGCCAGCTCCCCCACAGGGGGCACCGGGGAGCTGTTTTTT.

J is TRBJ2-7 and V is TRBV19, with D perhaps matching TRBD1 (5 bases). Trimming removed 5 bases at V and 3 bases at J, with 17 bases between. The CDR3 has 15 amino acids. Per the germline V gene, CDR1 is LNHDA and CDR2 is SQIVND (reference sequence). The CDR3 nucleotides read TGTGCCAGTAGTTCCGCAGGGTCCCCCAACTACGAGCAGTACTTC. Translating gives CASSSAGSPNYEQYF.

V gene TRBV25-1 combines with J gene TRBJ2-7, with 8 bases lining up with TRBD1. J was trimmed by 6 bases and V by 4 bases; bases with no gene match: 11. The CDR3 has 15 residues. Germline CDR1 and CDR2: MGHDK and SYGVNS. CDR3 amino acids: CASSGARAGGGEQYF. DNA for the CDR3: TGTGCCAGCAGTGGGGCCCGGGCAGGGGGCGGCGAGCAGTACTTC.

The chain combines TRBV5-6 with TRBJ1-4; TRBD1 aligns across 8 bases. Unmatched junction bases numbered 14, after V lost 4 bases and J lost 6 bases. Per germline, CDR1 SGHDT and CDR2 YYEEEE. This CDR3 has 17 amino acids. The CDR3 is CASSVPGQDGGYEKLFF. The CDR3 DNA reads as TGTGCCAGCAGCGTCCCGGGACAGGATGGAGGGTATGAAAAACTGTTTTTT.

A remark on this clone: Different DNA sequences within this sample yield the same CDR3. The gene calls are TRBV7-8 and TRBJ1-1, with D perhaps TRBD1 (6 bases). The CDR3 totals 13 residues. Germline loops: CDR1 SGHVS, CDR2 FQNEAQ. Trimming left V 5 bases short and J 1 base short, with 8 bases between. CDR3 region: CASSLQGNTEAFF. In DNA, the CDR3 is TGTGCCAGCAGCCTACAGGGGAACACTGAAGCTTTCTTT.

The chain combines TRBV7-9 with TRBJ2-3, with D unclear. V was clipped by 5 bases and J by 4 bases, with 22 bases between them. The germline V gene has CDR1 SEHNR and CDR2 FQNEAQ (reference sequence). There are 17 residues in the CDR3. CDR3 in amino acids: CASSPQVGATAPDTQYF. DNA of the CDR3: TGTGCCAGCAGCCCCCAAGTAGGCGCGACGGCGCCAGATACGCAGTATTTT.

The chain links TRBV28 to TRBJ2-3, with 10 bases aligning to TRBD1. V dropped 8 bases and J dropped 6; count of bases not matched to a gene: 8. The CDR3 runs 14 residues. In germline, CDR1 is MDHEN, CDR2 SYDVKM. The CDR3 is CASRRTGGSDTQYF. The CDR3, as DNA: TGTGCCAGCCGAAGGACAGGGGGATCCGATACGCAGTATTTT.

The rearrangement uses TRBV19 and TRBJ1-2; the D gene is possibly TRBD1 (6 bases). CDR1 and CDR2 (germline): LNHDA, SQIVND (reference sequence). The CDR3 is 14 residues long. V gave up 5 bases and J gave up 4 bases, with 14 bases separating them. The CDR3 loop reads CASSRGGAAYGYTF. DNA of the CDR3: TGTGCCAGTAGTCGGGGGGGGGCAGCCTATGGCTACACCTTC.

This chain joins TRBV4-1 and TRBJ2-5, with D maybe TRBD1 (5 bases). The V end was cut by 0 bases, the J end by 1 base, with 15 bases between. Per germline, CDR1 MGHRA and CDR2 YSYEKL. This CDR3 comprises 17 residues. CDR3 sequence reads: CASSQEWLREFQETQYF. Here the CDR3 DNA reads TGCGCCAGCAGCCAAGAGTGGCTCAGGGAATTCCAAGAGACCCAGTACTTC.

The V gene is TRBV6-6, the J gene TRBJ2-7, with D possibly being TRBD2 (5 bases). This CDR3 spans 14 amino acids. Germline CDR1 is MNHNY and CDR2 is SVGAGI (reference sequence). Trimming stripped 6 bases from V and 6 bases from J, with 18 bases between. The CDR3 spells CASRQVAGGGEQYF. The DNA of the CDR3 is TGTGCCAGCAGGCAAGTGGCCGGAGGAGGCGAGCAGTACTTC.

The chain is built from TRBV2 and TRBJ2-3; 10 nucleotides agree with TRBD1. This CDR3 contains 15 residues. Germline CDR1 reads SNHLY; CDR2 reads FYNNEI. The J segment lost 3 bases and the V segment lost 4 bases, leaving 4 bases of the junction unmatched. Written as DNA, the CDR3 is TGTGCCAGCAGTGTGGGGACAGGGGCGACAGATACGCAGTATTTT. Protein sequence: CASSVGTGATDTQYF.

The chain couples TRBV10-1 to TRBJ2-1, with D tentatively TRBD2 (6 bases). Trimming took off 4 bases at V and 6 bases at J, with 10 bases between the two ends. The CDR3 covers 13 residues. In germline, CDR1 is WNHNN, CDR2 SYGVQD (reference sequence). CDR3 in amino acids: CASSAPGANEQFF. The CDR3, as DNA: TGCGCCAGCAGTGCCCCGGGAGCCAATGAGCAGTTCTTC.

V gene TRBV19 combines with J gene TRBJ1-2; 7 bases are shared with TRBD1. Germline trimming cut 4 bases from V and 7 bases from J; bases unmatched to any gene: 12. In germline, CDR1 is LNHDA, CDR2 SQIVND (reference sequence). This CDR3 has 15 amino acids. The CDR3 protein is CASSNPSTGFGGYTF. As DNA, the CDR3 is TGTGCCAGTAGTAACCCGTCGACAGGGTTCGGTGGCTACACCTTC. The variable domain in full, with the rest retrieved from reference TRBV19 and TRBJ1-2, is DGGITQSPKYLFRKEGQNVTLSCEQNLNHDAMYWYRQDPGQGLRLIYYSQIVNDFQKGDIAEGYSVSREKKESFPLTVTSAQKNPTAFYLCASSNPSTGFGGYTFGSGTRLTVV.

The CDR3 nucleotides read TGCAGCGTTGTACCCGACAGCCACTATGGCTACACCTTC. Protein sequence: CSVVPDSHYGYTF. The chain has TRBV29-1 and TRBJ1-2; the D gene is possibly TRBD1 (5 bases). The V gene's germline CDR1 is SQVTM and CDR2 ANQGSEA. The V and J ends lost 4 bases and 3 bases respectively, with 12 bases between them. CDR3 length: 13 residues.